A selection of T cell receptor beta chains follows, all from one sample in a study of cytomegalovirus exposure and HLA in healthy donors. Clones were read by immunoSEQ multiplex PCR, and TCRdb kept only the in-frame ones, dropping some. The table records under 200,000 clones, 60% to 80% of them present only once. The material sequenced was PBMCs. These receptors were taken from a man aged 45-60 years in good health and CMV-seropositive. The CDR3 runs from the conserved cysteine through the conserved F or W. D genes are given only for firm matches. Size values are once, few and many counts, or a class for expanded clones, and some rows have none.

cdr3_aa | cdr3_nt | clone_size | d_call | j_call | v_call
CASSLAMGLAGSSSYEQYF | TGTGCCAGCAGCTTAGCTATGGGACTAGCGGGGTCCAGCTCCTACGAGCAGTACTTC | - | TRBD2 | TRBJ2-7 | TRBV7-6
CASSSAGLGNTEAFF | TGTGCCAGCAGTTCAGCAGGGTTGGGAAACACTGAAGCTTTCTTT | - | - | TRBJ1-1 | TRBV27
CASSGIAGGTEQFF | TGTGCCAGCAGTGGGATAGCAGGGGGCACTGAGCAGTTCTTC | - | TRBD1 | TRBJ2-1 | TRBV6-1
CASSRQGTNTGELFF | TGTGCCAGCAGCCGACAGGGAACGAACACCGGGGAGCTGTTTTTT | - | TRBD1 | TRBJ2-2 | TRBV5-4
CASILRADYTEAFF | TGTGCCAGCATTCTCAGGGCTGATTACACTGAAGCTTTCTTT | - | - | TRBJ1-1 | TRBV6-1
CASSLDPWMQGLTDTQYF | TGTGCCAGCAGCTTAGACCCTTGGATGCAGGGCCTAACAGATACGCAGTATTTT | - | - | TRBJ2-3 | TRBV7-9
CASSYSGQERTFF | TGTGCCAGCAGTTACTCGGGACAGGAGAGGACTTTCTTT | few | TRBD1 | TRBJ1-1 | TRBV6-5
CASSYNRPSGNTIYF | TGTGCCAGCAGTTACAACAGGCCCTCTGGAAACACCATATATTTT | - | - | TRBJ1-3 | TRBV6-5
CASSPADNEQFF | TGTGCCAGCAGTCCCGCGGACAATGAGCAGTTCTTC | - | - | TRBJ2-1 | TRBV2
CATEYRGYLFF | TGTGCCACTGAGTACAGGGGATATCTGTTTTTT | - | TRBD1 | TRBJ1-4 | TRBV7-9
CASSLAIWGDPYSYNEQFF | TGTGCCAGCAGCTTAGCTATTTGGGGGGACCCATACTCCTACAATGAGCAGTTCTTC | - | - | TRBJ2-1 | TRBV7-6
CASSLRQSYNEQFF | TGCGCCAGCAGCCTACGACAGAGTTACAATGAGCAGTTCTTC | once | - | TRBJ2-1 | TRBV5-1
CASSSTSTDTQYF | TGCGCCAGCAGCTCCACTAGCACAGATACGCAGTATTTT | - | - | TRBJ2-3 | TRBV5-1
CASSFLWTGLTDTQYF | TGTGCCAGCAGCTTTCTGTGGACAGGGCTCACAGATACGCAGTATTTT | - | TRBD1 | TRBJ2-3 | TRBV7-9
CASSFTGTGGYGYTF | TGTGCCAGCAGCTTTACCGGGACAGGGGGGTATGGCTACACCTTC | few | TRBD1 | TRBJ1-2 | TRBV7-8
CASSLDFLTGELFF | TGTGCCAGCAGCTTAGATTTCCTCACCGGGGAGCTGTTTTTT | once | - | TRBJ2-2 | TRBV11-2
CASSNGQETNTEAFF | TGTGCCAGCAGTAACGGACAGGAAACGAACACTGAAGCTTTCTTT | - | TRBD1 | TRBJ1-1 | TRBV6-5
CASSPGTGETGELFF | TGTGCCAGCAGCCCTGGGACAGGGGAGACCGGGGAGCTGTTTTTT | - | TRBD1 | TRBJ2-2 | TRBV6-1
CATSRGGLLSGANVLTF | TGTGCCACCAGCAGGGGAGGACTTCTCTCTGGGGCCAACGTCCTGACTTTC | - | - | TRBJ2-6 | TRBV15
CSVESRGRASYEQYF | TGCAGCGTTGAATCAAGGGGCAGGGCTTCCTACGAGCAGTACTTC | - | - | TRBJ2-7 | TRBV29-1
CACPDRGNSLLHF | TGTGCCTGCCCGGACAGGGGGAATTCACTCCTCCACTTT | once | TRBD1 | TRBJ1-6 | TRBV30
CASSPDRLAGNTIYF | TGTGCCAGCAGCCCCGACAGGCTGGCTGGAAACACCATATATTTT | once | - | TRBJ1-3 | TRBV13
CASSVGAGNQETQYF | TGTGCCAGCAGCGTGGGGGCGGGTAACCAAGAGACCCAGTACTTC | - | - | TRBJ2-5 | TRBV9
CASSVGSGPSYEQYF | TGTGCCAGCAGCGTAGGGTCAGGGCCATCCTACGAGCAGTACTTC | - | - | TRBJ2-7 | TRBV9
CSVEWRGTGPYYEQYF | TGCAGCGTTGAGTGGCGGGGAACGGGCCCTTATTACGAGCAGTACTTC | - | - | TRBJ2-7 | TRBV29-1
CASSLRTGPGDEQYF | TGTGCCAGCAGCCTGAGGACAGGACCTGGGGACGAGCAGTACTTC | - | TRBD1 | TRBJ2-7 | TRBV5-5
CASSRGINQPQHF | TGTGCCAGCAGTCGGGGAATTAATCAGCCCCAGCATTTT | - | - | TRBJ1-5 | TRBV6-5
CASSGQDGTDTQYF | TGCGCCAGCAGTGGACAGGATGGTACAGATACGCAGTATTTT | - | - | TRBJ2-3 | TRBV10-2
CASSPTGDTNTGELFF | TGTGCCAGCAGCCCCACAGGAGATACGAACACCGGGGAGCTGTTTTTT | - | - | TRBJ2-2 | TRBV7-7